Listed below are T cell receptor beta chains from one sample, sequenced in a study of blood T cell repertoires in COVID-19. Repertoires were generated with immunoSEQ multiplex PCR, while TCRdb's copy carries only in-frame clones and drops some. Seen here are fewer than 150,000 clones, just under 90% observed once, and the top ten hold approximately 4%. Sequencing input: peripheral blood. These receptors all stem from a woman aged 40 to 50 with acute or convalescent COVID-19. CDR3s include the opening cysteine and the closing phenylalanine or tryptophan. Fields, in order: V gene, J gene, CDR3 protein.

v_gene: TRBV30; j_gene: TRBJ2-5; CDR3aa: CACAGLSGETQYF
v_gene: TRBV2; j_gene: TRBJ2-1; CDR3aa: CASSSGLAGYNEQFF
v_gene: TRBV5-4; j_gene: TRBJ2-5; CDR3aa: CASSLGGTSGVRNQETQYF
v_gene: TRBV4-2; j_gene: TRBJ2-5; CDR3aa: CASSQDPGTSGMETQYF
v_gene: TRBV30; j_gene: TRBJ1-3; CDR3aa: CAWSVGLTGNTIYF
v_gene: TRBV7-2; j_gene: TRBJ2-5; CDR3aa: CASSYDRGEETQYF
v_gene: TRBV4-1; j_gene: TRBJ1-1; CDR3aa: CASSPFQGIITEAFF
v_gene: TRBV6-6; j_gene: TRBJ2-1; CDR3aa: CASLLAGGYNEQFF
v_gene: TRBV3-1/TRBV3-2; j_gene: TRBJ2-1; CDR3aa: CASSQDGGGGLYNEQFF
v_gene: TRBV30; j_gene: TRBJ2-7; CDR3aa: CAWSGGQGPYEQYF
v_gene: TRBV28; j_gene: TRBJ2-3; CDR3aa: CASSLGSGRGKDTQYF
v_gene: TRBV6-6; j_gene: TRBJ1-1; CDR3aa: CASSYSSEVVTEAFF
v_gene: TRBV7-3; j_gene: TRBJ2-2; CDR3aa: CASSLTSGRVGGELFF
v_gene: TRBV24-1; j_gene: TRBJ2-3; CDR3aa: CATSETRTSGGAGDTQYF
v_gene: TRBV19; j_gene: TRBJ1-4; CDR3aa: CASSARTGGGEKLFF
v_gene: TRBV10-2; j_gene: TRBJ1-5; CDR3aa: CASSEIRDRGDQPQHF
v_gene: TRBV12-3/TRBV12-4; j_gene: TRBJ1-1; CDR3aa: CASSFSGEAFF
v_gene: TRBV10-3; j_gene: TRBJ1-2; CDR3aa: CAISEDRYGYTF
v_gene: TRBV6-5; j_gene: TRBJ2-7; CDR3aa: CASSYGLAGVDEQYF
v_gene: TRBV4-2; j_gene: TRBJ2-5; CDR3aa: CASSPSSGRGETQYF
v_gene: TRBV6-5; j_gene: TRBJ1-1; CDR3aa: CASSYYRGETEAFF
v_gene: TRBV28; j_gene: TRBJ1-1; CDR3aa: CATQDRQVEAFF
v_gene: TRBV5-1; j_gene: TRBJ1-5; CDR3aa: CASSPGQISNQPQHF
v_gene: TRBV23-1; j_gene: TRBJ2-7; CDR3aa: CASSQSGRGRRYEQYF
v_gene: TRBV7-8; j_gene: TRBJ2-5; CDR3aa: CASERGLAAPSGQETQYF
v_gene: TRBV5-4; j_gene: TRBJ2-5; CDR3aa: CASSPTKLAGSETQYF
v_gene: TRBV9; j_gene: TRBJ1-5; CDR3aa: CASSLGGEPNQPQHF
v_gene: TRBV14; j_gene: TRBJ1-3; CDR3aa: CASSQDSSGNTIYF
v_gene: TRBV7-9; j_gene: TRBJ1-2; CDR3aa: CASSPRAAADGYTF
v_gene: TRBV28; j_gene: TRBJ1-2; CDR3aa: CASSPDRTHYGYTF
v_gene: TRBV7-9; j_gene: TRBJ2-1; CDR3aa: CASTTGVGGAFDNEQFF
v_gene: TRBV7-9; j_gene: TRBJ1-2; CDR3aa: CASSPERGTGASGYTF
v_gene: TRBV6-2/TRBV6-3; j_gene: TRBJ1-1; CDR3aa: CASSFRDRMNTEAFF
v_gene: TRBV7-9; j_gene: TRBJ1-4; CDR3aa: CASSLNRELDEKLFF
v_gene: TRBV5-4; j_gene: TRBJ2-6; CDR3aa: CASSDWTGGSGANVLTF
v_gene: TRBV19; j_gene: TRBJ1-6; CDR3aa: CASTMFGGRGDSPLHF
v_gene: TRBV3-1/TRBV3-2; j_gene: TRBJ1-2; CDR3aa: CATRNRGNYGYTF
v_gene: TRBV24-1; j_gene: TRBJ2-3; CDR3aa: CATSEAGPVDTQYF
v_gene: TRBV29-1; j_gene: TRBJ2-3; CDR3aa: CSVARLGATDTQYF
v_gene: TRBV5-8; j_gene: TRBJ1-4; CDR3aa: CASSSLSAGANEKLFF